This is a list of T cell receptor beta chains from one sample in a study of blood T cell repertoires in COVID-19. Measured with immunoSEQ multiplex PCR; TCRdb has only the in-frame clones, and not every one. The sample has about 160,000 clones, more than 70% seen once; the top ten hold 4.5% to 7.5%. The sequencing sample was made of PBMCs or T cells enriched from blood (not recorded which). The receptors were sampled from a man aged 35 to 55 who had recovered from COVID-19. CDR3s include the opening cysteine and the closing phenylalanine or tryptophan. A D gene is named only where the DNA matches it firmly. Clone size is given for some rows only: seen once, a few or many times, or a class if the clone is expanded.

>TRBD1|TRBV27|TRBJ1-1|NA
TGTGCCAGCAGTTTATACAGGGGCACTGAAGCTTTCTTT
CASSLYRGTEAFF
>NA|TRBV6-5|TRBJ1-1|NA
TGTGCCAGCACCAACGCGGGGGGCTACACTGAAGCTTTCTTT
CASTNAGGYTEAFF
>TRBD1|TRBV30|TRBJ1-2|NA
TGTGCCTGGAGTGTGGGGATACAGGGGTCTCCCTATGGCTACACCTTC
CAWSVGIQGSPYGYTF
>NA|TRBV9|TRBJ2-3|few
TGTGCCAGCAGCTACAGGGAGGGTGATACGCAGTATTTT
CASSYREGDTQYF
>NA|TRBV9|TRBJ2-5|NA
TGTGCCAGCAGCGCGGGGGTTATACAAGAGACCCAGTACTTC
CASSAGVIQETQYF
>TRBD2|TRBV3-1/TRBV3-2|TRBJ2-3|NA
TGTGCCAGCAGCCAGGGACTAGCGGCCCACGTGTATACGCAGTATTTT
CASSQGLAAHVYTQYF
>NA|TRBV2|TRBJ2-3|NA
TGTGCCAGCAGAGAACTAGGGGTCACAGATACGCAGTATTTT
CASRELGVTDTQYF
>NA|TRBV9|TRBJ2-7|NA
TGTGCCAGCAGCGTAGCTACCGGGACTCACATCCCCTACGAGCAGTACTTC
CASSVATGTHIPYEQYF
>NA|TRBV3-1/TRBV3-2|TRBJ1-6|NA
TGTGCCAGCAGCCAAGATCAAGAGAGCTCCTATAATTCACCCCTCCACTTT
CASSQDQESSYNSPLHF
>TRBD1|TRBV10-3|TRBJ2-7|NA
TGTGCCATCAAAGGACAGGGGACTACCTACGAGCAGTACTTC
CAIKGQGTTYEQYF
>NA|TRBV19|TRBJ1-5|NA
TGTGCCAGTAGTTACATTCTCCAGGGGCAGCCCCAGCATTTT
CASSYILQGQPQHF
>NA|TRBV2|TRBJ1-1|NA
TGTGCCAGCAGCCCTTTGACCGGGACACTGAACACTGAAGCTTTCTTT
CASSPLTGTLNTEAFF
>TRBD1|TRBV5-1|TRBJ1-6|NA
TGCGCCAGCACCCGGCTTCCGGGACAGAGTAATTCACCCCTCCACTTT
CASTRLPGQSNSPLHF
>NA|TRBV6-4|TRBJ2-2|NA
TGTGCCAGCAGATGGAGCACCGGGGAGCTGTTTTTT
CASRWSTGELFF
>TRBD1|TRBV19|TRBJ2-1|NA
TGTGCCAGTAACCCGGGACAGGGAGTGTGGAATGAGCAGTTCTTC
CASNPGQGVWNEQFF
>TRBD1|TRBV11-2|TRBJ2-1|NA
TGTGCCAGCAGCTTGGGCGGGACAGGGTCCAATGAGCAGTTCTTC
CASSLGGTGSNEQFF
>TRBD2|TRBV5-1|TRBJ2-1|NA
TGCGCCAGCAACGAGCGGGGGGACTCCTACAATGAGCAGTTCTTC
CASNERGDSYNEQFF
>TRBD2|TRBV7-3|TRBJ2-3|NA
TGTGCCAGCAGCAAGATAGCGGGGGGGCCCGATACGCAGTATTTT
CASSKIAGGPDTQYF
>NA|TRBV6-5|TRBJ1-5|NA
TGTGCCAGCAGTCCACGGGTTTGGGATCAGCCCCAGCATTTT
CASSPRVWDQPQHF
>TRBD1|TRBV6-5|TRBJ1-5|NA
TGTGCCAGCAGCTCAATACAGGGGGCGAAGCGGCCCCAGCATTTT
CASSSIQGAKRPQHF
>NA|TRBV30|TRBJ1-2|NA
TGTGCCTGGAGTTTCCCTTGGGCAGGGGATGGTAACTATGGCTACACCTTC
CAWSFPWAGDGNYGYTF
>TRBD1|TRBV20-1|TRBJ1-1|few
TGCAGTGCTAGTCACAGGGGCACTGAAGCTTTCTTT
CSASHRGTEAFF
>TRBD2|TRBV24-1|TRBJ2-3|NA
TGTGCCACCAGTGACCCGGGGACTAGCGGGGGCACAGATACGCAGTATTTT
CATSDPGTSGGTDTQYF
>NA|TRBV3-1/TRBV3-2|TRBJ1-6|NA
TGTGCCAGCAGCCAAAGTGAATCCCCGCGCGGACCCCTCCACTTT
CASSQSESPRGPLHF
>NA|TRBV7-2|TRBJ2-3|NA
TGTGCCAGCAGCCGACTAGAATCTCCGCAGTATTTT
CASSRLESPQYF
>NA|TRBV11-2|TRBJ2-7|NA
TGTGCCAGCAGCTTATTTGCTGGGGCGGACGAGCAGTACTTC
CASSLFAGADEQYF